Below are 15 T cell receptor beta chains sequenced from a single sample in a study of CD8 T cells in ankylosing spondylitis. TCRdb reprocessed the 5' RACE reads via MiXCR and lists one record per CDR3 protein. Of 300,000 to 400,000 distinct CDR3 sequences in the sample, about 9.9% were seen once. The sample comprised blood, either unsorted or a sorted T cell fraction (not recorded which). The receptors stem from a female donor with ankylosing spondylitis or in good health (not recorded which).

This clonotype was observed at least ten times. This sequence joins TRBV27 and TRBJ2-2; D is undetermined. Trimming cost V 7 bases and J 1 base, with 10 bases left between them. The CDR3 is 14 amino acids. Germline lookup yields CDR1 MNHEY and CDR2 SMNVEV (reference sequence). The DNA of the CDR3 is TGTGCCAGCAAGTGGTCCTTGAACACCGGGGAGCTGTTTTTT. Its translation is CASKWSLNTGELFF.

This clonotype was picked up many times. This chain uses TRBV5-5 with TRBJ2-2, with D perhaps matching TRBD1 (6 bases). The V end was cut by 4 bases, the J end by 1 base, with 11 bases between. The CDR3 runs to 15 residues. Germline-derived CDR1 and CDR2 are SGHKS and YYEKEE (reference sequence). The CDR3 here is CASSPPGQNTGELFF. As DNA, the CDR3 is TGTGCCAGCAGCCCCCCGGGACAGAACACCGGGGAGCTGTTTTTT.

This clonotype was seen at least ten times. The CDR3 coding sequence is TGTGCCAGCAGGGAGCAGGGTCGAGGCTACACCTTC. Its protein product is CASREQGRGYTF. The chain is built from TRBV12-3 or TRBV12-4 and TRBJ1-2, with a tentative D call TRBD1 (5 bases). V dropped 6 bases and J dropped 8 bases, with 13 bases sitting between them. There are 12 residues in the CDR3.

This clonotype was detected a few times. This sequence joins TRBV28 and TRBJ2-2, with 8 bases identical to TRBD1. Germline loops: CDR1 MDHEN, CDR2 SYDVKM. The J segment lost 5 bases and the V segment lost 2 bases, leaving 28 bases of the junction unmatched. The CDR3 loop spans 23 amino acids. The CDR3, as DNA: TGTGCCAGCAGTTTAGTGGTTATGACTTGGTCCCTATCACAGGGGGAAGGAACCGGGGAGCTGTTTTTT. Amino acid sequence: CASSLVVMTWSLSQGEGTGELFF. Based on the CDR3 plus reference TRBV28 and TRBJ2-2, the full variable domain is DVKVTQSSRYLVKRTGEKVFLECVQDMDHENMFWYRQDPGLGLRLIYFSYDVKMKEKGDIPEGYSVSREKKERFSLILESASTNQTSMYLCASSLVVMTWSLSQGEGTGELFFGEGSRLTVL.

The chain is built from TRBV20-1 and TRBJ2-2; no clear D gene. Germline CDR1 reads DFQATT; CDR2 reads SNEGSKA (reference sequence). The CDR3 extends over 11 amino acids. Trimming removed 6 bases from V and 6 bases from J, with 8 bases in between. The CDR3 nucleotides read TGCAGTGCCGTTCTAGCCGGGGAGCTGTTTTTT. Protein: CSAVLAGELFF.

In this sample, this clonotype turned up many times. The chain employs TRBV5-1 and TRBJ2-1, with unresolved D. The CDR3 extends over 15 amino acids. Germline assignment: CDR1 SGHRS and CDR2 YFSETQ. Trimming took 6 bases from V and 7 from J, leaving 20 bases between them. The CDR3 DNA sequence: TGCGCCAGCATTCCCGACGAGATACGTCATAATGAGCAGTTCTTC. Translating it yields CASIPDEIRHNEQFF.

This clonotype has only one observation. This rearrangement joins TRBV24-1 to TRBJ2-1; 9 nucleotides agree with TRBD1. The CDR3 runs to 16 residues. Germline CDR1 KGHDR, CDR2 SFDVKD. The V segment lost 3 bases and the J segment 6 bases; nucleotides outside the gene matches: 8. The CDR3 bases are TGTGCCACCAGTGATCGTGGGACAGGGCTTTTCAATGAGCAGTTCTTC. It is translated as CATSDRGTGLFNEQFF.

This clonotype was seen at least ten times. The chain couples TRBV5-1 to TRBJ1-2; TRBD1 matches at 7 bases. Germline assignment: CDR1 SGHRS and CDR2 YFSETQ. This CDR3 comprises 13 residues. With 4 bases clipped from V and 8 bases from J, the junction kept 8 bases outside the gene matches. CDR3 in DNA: TGCGCCAGCAGCCTCGACAGACAGGGCGGCTACACCTTC. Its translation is CASSLDRQGGYTF. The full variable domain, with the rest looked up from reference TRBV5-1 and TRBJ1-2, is KAGVTQTPRYLIKTRGQQVTLSCSPISGHRSVSWYQQTPGQGLQFLFEYFSETQRNKGNFPGRFSGRQFSNSRSEMNVSTLELGDSALYLCASSLDRQGGYTFGSGTRLTVV.

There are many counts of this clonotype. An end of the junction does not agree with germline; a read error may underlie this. CDR3 residues: CASSLGGGNYGYTF. The CDR3 DNA reads TGCGCCAGCAGCTTAGGCGGGGGGAACTATGGCTACACCTTC. This chain links TRBV7-2 with TRBJ1-2; weak D call: TRBD1 (5 bases). This CDR3 has 14 residues. CDR1 SGHTA and CDR2 FQGNSA come from the germline V gene.

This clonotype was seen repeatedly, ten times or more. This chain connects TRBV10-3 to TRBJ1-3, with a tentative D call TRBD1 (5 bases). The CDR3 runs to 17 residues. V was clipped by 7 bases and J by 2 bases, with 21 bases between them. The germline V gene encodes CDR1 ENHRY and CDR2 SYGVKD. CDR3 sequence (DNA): TGTGCCATCAAGAACCGGGACCTTGAGGCAGCTGGAAACACCATATATTTT. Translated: CAIKNRDLEAAGNTIYF.

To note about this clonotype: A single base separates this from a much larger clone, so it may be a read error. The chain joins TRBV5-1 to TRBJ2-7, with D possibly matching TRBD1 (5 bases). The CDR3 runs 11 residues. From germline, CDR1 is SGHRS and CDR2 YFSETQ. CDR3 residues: CASSLEGFGHF. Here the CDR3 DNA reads TGCGCCAGCAGCTTGGAGGGGTTTGGGCACTTC.

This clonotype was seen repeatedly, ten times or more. In DNA, the CDR3 is TGTGCCAGCAGGCCCGGGGGACAGGTGTTGCAGTACTTC. Its translation is CASRPGGQVLQYF. This chain links TRBV12-3 or TRBV12-4 with TRBJ2-7, with 8 nucleotides matching TRBD1. Trimming removed 6 bases from V and 9 bases from J; junction bases left unmatched: 10. The CDR3 length is 13 residues.

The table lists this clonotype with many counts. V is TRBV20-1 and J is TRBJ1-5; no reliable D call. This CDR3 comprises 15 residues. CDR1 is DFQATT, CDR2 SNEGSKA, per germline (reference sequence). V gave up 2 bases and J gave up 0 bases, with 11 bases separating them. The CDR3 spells CSARPADYSNQPQHF. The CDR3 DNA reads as TGCAGTGCTAGACCCGCTGACTATAGCAATCAGCCCCAGCATTTT.

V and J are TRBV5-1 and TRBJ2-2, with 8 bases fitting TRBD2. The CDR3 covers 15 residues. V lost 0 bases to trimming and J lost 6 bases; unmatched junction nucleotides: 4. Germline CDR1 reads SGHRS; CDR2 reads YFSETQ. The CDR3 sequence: CASSLGTSRAGELFF. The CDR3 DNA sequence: TGCGCCAGCAGCTTGGGGACTAGCCGGGCCGGGGAGCTGTTTTTT.

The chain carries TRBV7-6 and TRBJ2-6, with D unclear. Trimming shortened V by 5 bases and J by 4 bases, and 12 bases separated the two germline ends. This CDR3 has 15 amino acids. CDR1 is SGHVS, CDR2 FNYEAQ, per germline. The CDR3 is CASSPLDYGANVLTF. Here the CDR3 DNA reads TGTGCCAGCAGCCCTCTTGATTACGGGGCCAACGTCCTGACTTTC.